The T cell receptor (beta chain) described here comes from a study of T cell repertoires in cytomegalovirus infection. Study results and limitations: Individuals carrying CMV plus the relevant HLA were identified by cumulative frequency of public TCR beta families.

One entry per CDR3 protein results from TCRdb running MiXCR on the reads. The sample lists a few hundred thousand distinct CDR3 sequences; roughly 16% were seen once. This clonotype has only a few counts. Its antigen is not known. V was trimmed by 0 bases and J by 1 base, leaving 13 bases between them. The CDR3 length is 17 residues. Germline lookup yields CDR1 LNHNV and CDR2 YYDKDF (reference sequence). The sequence was collected from a human donor in good health (CMV status not recorded). Some clones in this sample may be carry-over from other donors' samples. The chain is built from TRBV15 and TRBJ2-1; D not resolved. Input material: PBMCs. The CDR3 region is CATSRDPRQSSYNEQFF. The CDR3 bases are TGTGCCACCAGCAGAGATCCCAGGCAGAGTTCCTACAATGAGCAGTTCTTC. Looking up the rest from reference TRBV15 and TRBJ2-1 gives the full variable domain: DAMVIQNPRYQVTQFGKPVTLSCSQTLNHNVMYWYQQKSSQAPKLLFHYYDKDFNNEADTPDNFQSRRPNTSFCFLDIRSPGLGDTAMYLCATSRDPRQSSYNEQFFGPGTRLTVL.